These T cell receptor beta chains were read from a single sample in a study of identical twins. One entry per CDR3 protein results from TCRdb running MiXCR on the 5' RACE reads. The sample records 1.5 million to 2 million distinct CDR3 sequences, under 35% being singletons. Specimen: cord blood. These receptors were obtained from a newborn girl in good health. CDR3s include the opening cysteine and the closing phenylalanine or tryptophan. D genes are given only for firm matches. Clone size is stated in some rows and not others, as once, few, many or a class when expanded.

>-|-|TRBV19
CASSALGKTNNEQFF
>-|TRBD1|TRBV25-1
CASSESLLTGGRGYTF
>few|-|TRBV20-1
CSADGQFANEQFF
>-|TRBD2|TRBV6-1
CASQTSGGASYEQYF
>many|-|TRBV27
CASSLLDSETQYF
>-|-|TRBV6-6
CASSCAGNGAGYTF
>-|-|TRBV7-9
CASSPRAGPSTDTQYF
>-|TRBD1|TRBV20-1
CSASLRTGANNYGYTF
>once|TRBD1|TRBV19
CASIGDRATETQYF
>few|-|TRBV25-1
CASPRVENTQYF
>few|TRBD2|TRBV7-2
CASSPPGLAGVLSDTQYF
>few|TRBD1|TRBV2
CASKPGGYNEQFF
>-|-|TRBV10-3
CAISELSGNQPQHF
>-|-|TRBV18
CASSPSVENEKLFF
>-|TRBD2|TRBV20-1
CSAPLPASGTQYF
>few|TRBD1|TRBV10-3
CAISGGTAYEQYF
>-|-|TRBV10-3
CAITSTDPNTGELFF
>once|-|TRBV20-1
CSARDHYYRGQPQHF
>-|-|TRBV7-2
CASSLNNAGPSAYEQYF
>-|-|TRBV11-2
CASSLVGPDEQFF
>-|TRBD2|TRBV4-1
CASSQVQAGMLLNEQFF
>-|TRBD1|TRBV5-1
CASSHRQGTGELFF
>few|TRBD1|TRBV20-1
CSARRQGAFYEQYF
>-|-|TRBV27
CASSSPDYLGTDTQYF
>few|-|TRBV12-3/TRBV12-4
CASSFASNYGYTF
>few|-|TRBV5-1
CASYLLEMGNEQFF
>-|-|TRBV15
CATSRDPTGMNEKLFF
>few|TRBD1|TRBV20-1
CSATKTGWDNQPQHF
>-|-|TRBV4-1
CASSQEVRGSSTDTQYF
>few|-|TRBV5-1
CASSLAGQYSNQPQHF
>-|TRBD1|TRBV28
CASSPPGTGTHGYTF
>many|-|TRBV10-3
CAISDPNTDTQYF
>many|-|TRBV27
CASSLLVLLPTQYF
>-|TRBD2|TRBV24-1
CATSDREGVGETQYF
>-|-|TRBV24-1
CATSAVNNNEQFF
>-|-|TRBV6-1
CASSEVGVYEKLFF
>-|-|TRBV29-1
CSVGGSVRGEQYF
>-|-|TRBV2
CASRGLTSSYEQYF
>-|-|TRBV3-1
CASSPQGGGELFF
>few|TRBD1|TRBV2
CASRKQGKNSPLHF
>once|TRBD1|TRBV5-5
CASSFGGGGFEAFF
>-|TRBD2|TRBV20-1
CSARLVAGIEQYF
>few|TRBD2|TRBV6-5
CASSYSAGRGSYEQYF
>many|TRBD1|TRBV29-1
CSVEMRNQGAYEQYF
>-|-|TRBV20-1
CSARNLKGDEQYF
>few|-|TRBV20-1
CSAERAEAFF
>-|TRBD2|TRBV7-9
CASSLRGTSGRGTDTQYF
>-|-|TRBV28
CASSPGWARTIAKNIQYF
>-|-|TRBV5-1
CASSMTAGGYGYTF
>-|TRBD1|TRBV2
CASNYDREGAHNEQYF
>-|-|TRBV27
CASSSAASKPLHF
>-|-|TRBV20-1
CSASQGPGMSSYNEQYF
>-|TRBD2|TRBV20-1
CSASWLAAWNEQYF
>-|TRBD1|TRBV28
CASARQGSYEQYF
>-|-|TRBV20-1
CSAIDMYGYTF
>-|-|TRBV7-2
CASSLRPWGSEKLFF
>few|TRBD2|TRBV3-1
CASSQVSVSGRAIQETQYF
>-|TRBD2|TRBV19
CASSTISSGLTDTQYF
>once|-|TRBV18
CASSPGVFATNEKLFF